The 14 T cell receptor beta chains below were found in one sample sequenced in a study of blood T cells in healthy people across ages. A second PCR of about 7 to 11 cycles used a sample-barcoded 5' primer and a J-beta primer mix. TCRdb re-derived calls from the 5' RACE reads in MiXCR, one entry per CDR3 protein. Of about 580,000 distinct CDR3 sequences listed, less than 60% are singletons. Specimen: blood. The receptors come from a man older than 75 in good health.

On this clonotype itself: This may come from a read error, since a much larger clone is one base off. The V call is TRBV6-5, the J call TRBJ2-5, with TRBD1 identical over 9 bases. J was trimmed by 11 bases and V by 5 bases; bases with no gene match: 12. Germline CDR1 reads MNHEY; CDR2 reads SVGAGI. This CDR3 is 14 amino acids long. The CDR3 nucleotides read TGTGCCAGCAGTAAGGGACAGGGTCGCCATGAGCAGTACTTC. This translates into CASSKGQGRHEQYF.

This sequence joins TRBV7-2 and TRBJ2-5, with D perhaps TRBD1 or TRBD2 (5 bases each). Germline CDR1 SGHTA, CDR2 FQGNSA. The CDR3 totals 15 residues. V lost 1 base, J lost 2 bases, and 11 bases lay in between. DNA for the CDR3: TGTGCCAGCAGCTTAGGGGGACCCCAACAAGAGACCCAGTACTTC. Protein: CASSLGGPQQETQYF.

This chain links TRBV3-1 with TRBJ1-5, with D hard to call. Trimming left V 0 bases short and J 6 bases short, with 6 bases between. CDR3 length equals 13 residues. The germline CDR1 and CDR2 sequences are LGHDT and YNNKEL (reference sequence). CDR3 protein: CASSQDSSQPQHF. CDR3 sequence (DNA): TGTGCCAGCAGCCAAGACAGCTCTCAGCCCCAGCATTTT.

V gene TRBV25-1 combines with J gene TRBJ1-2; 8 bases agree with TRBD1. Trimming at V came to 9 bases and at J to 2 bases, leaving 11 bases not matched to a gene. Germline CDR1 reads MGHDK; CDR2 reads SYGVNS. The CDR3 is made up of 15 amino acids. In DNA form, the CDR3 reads TGTGCCAGTGGGGGGCGGACAGGGCTCAACTATGGCTACACCTTC. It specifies CASGGRTGLNYGYTF.

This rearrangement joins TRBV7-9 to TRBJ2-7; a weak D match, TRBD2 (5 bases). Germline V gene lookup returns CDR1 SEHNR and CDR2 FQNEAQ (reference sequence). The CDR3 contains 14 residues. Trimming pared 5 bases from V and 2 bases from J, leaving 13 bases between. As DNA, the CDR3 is TGTGCCAGCAGCAACATACGGGGTACCTACGAGCAGTACTTC. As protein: CASSNIRGTYEQYF.

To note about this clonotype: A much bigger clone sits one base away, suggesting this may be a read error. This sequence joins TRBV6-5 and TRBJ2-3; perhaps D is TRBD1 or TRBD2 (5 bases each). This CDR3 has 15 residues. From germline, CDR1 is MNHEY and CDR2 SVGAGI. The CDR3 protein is CAGSYSGPIGDTQYF. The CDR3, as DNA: TGTGCCGGCAGTTACTCGGGACCAATCGGAGATACGCAGTATTTT.

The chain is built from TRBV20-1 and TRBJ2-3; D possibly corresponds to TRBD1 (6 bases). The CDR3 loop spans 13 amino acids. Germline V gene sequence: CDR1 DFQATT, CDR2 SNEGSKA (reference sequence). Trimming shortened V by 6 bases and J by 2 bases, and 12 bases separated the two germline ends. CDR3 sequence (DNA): TGCAGTGCCCCAGGACAGAACACAGATACGCAGTATTTT. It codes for CSAPGQNTDTQYF.

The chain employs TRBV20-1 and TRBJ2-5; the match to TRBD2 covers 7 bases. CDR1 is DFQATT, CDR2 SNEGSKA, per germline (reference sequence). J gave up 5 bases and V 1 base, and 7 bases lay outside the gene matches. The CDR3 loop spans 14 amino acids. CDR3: CSARARLAVETQYF. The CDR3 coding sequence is TGCAGTGCTAGAGCACGGCTAGCGGTCGAGACCCAGTACTTC.

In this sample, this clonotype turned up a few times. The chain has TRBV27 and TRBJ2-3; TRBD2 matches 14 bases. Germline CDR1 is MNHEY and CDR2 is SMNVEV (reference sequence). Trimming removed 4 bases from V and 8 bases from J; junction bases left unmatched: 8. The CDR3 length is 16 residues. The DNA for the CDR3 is TGTGCCAGCAGTTCAACGGGACTAGCGGGAGTTGGTACGCAGTATTTT. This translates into CASSSTGLAGVGTQYF.

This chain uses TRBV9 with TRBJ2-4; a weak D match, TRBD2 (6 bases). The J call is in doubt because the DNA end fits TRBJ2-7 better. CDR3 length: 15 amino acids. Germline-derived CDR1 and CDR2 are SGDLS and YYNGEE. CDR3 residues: CASSVGGVSGYEQYF. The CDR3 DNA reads TGTGCCAGCAGCGTAGGGGGGGTTAGCGGCTACGAGCAGTACTTC.

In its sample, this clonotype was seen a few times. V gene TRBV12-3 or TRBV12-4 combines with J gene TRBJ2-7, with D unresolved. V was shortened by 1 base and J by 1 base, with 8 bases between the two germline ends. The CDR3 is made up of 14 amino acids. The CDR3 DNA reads TGTGCCAGCAGTTTAGGGTTAGGGTCCTACGAGCAGTACTTC. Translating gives CASSLGLGSYEQYF.

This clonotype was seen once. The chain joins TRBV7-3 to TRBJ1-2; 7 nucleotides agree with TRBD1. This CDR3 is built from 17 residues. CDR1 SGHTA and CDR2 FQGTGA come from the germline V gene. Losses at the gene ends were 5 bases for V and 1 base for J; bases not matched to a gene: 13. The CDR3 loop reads CASSLYPGTENNYGYTF. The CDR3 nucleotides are TGTGCCAGCAGCCTATATCCCGGGACAGAGAATAACTATGGCTACACCTTC.

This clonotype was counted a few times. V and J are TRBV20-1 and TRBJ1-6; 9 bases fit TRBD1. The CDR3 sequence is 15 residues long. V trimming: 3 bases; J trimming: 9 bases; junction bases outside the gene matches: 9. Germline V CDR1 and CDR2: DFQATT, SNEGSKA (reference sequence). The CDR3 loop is CSASRETGGFSPLHF. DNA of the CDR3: TGCAGTGCTAGTCGGGAAACAGGGGGCTTTTCACCCCTCCACTTT.

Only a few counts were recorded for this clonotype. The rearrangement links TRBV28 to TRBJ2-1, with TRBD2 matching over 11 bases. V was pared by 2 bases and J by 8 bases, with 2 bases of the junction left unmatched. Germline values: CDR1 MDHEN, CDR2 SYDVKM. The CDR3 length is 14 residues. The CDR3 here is CASSLLAGGDEQFF. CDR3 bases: TGTGCCAGCAGTTTACTAGCGGGAGGTGATGAGCAGTTCTTC.